This T cell receptor (beta chain) was identified in a study of blood T cell repertoires in COVID-19. The data were produced by immunoSEQ multiplex PCR, yet TCRdb's version contains in-frame clones alone and is incomplete. The repertoire holds approximately 40,000 clones, with more than 75% as singletons. Remarks on this clone: It is unclear where the CDR3 begins or ends on the DNA, so no DNA is shown, and the CDR3 is as TCRdb lists it.

Germline loops: CDR1 SGHRS, CDR2 YFSETQ. The CDR3 sequence runs 16 residues, both termini included. V and J are TRBV5-1 and TRBJ2-1; the table gives TRBD1 as D, unverified against the DNA. Sequencing was carried out using peripheral blood. The receptor comes from a human donor in a cohort sampled during active COVID-19. The CDR3 spells CASSLVGQGNPGEWFF.